This entry lists 25 T cell receptor beta chains sequenced from one sample in a study of PD-L1 blockade in urothelial cancer (TCRdb year 2017). Libraries were constructed by the immunoSEQ multiplex PCR assay. Entries here come from immuneACCESS through TCRdb and include only in-frame sequences with V and J called. Some clones fail to appear in such tables; in the studies checked, an unresolved V gene covers under half of the shortfall, and the cause of the remainder is unknown. A total of tens of thousands of clones appear in this sample, more than 75% of them only once. Around 14% of the sample goes to the ten largest clones. The time point label, read with the paper, signifies: pretreatment peripheral blood. Sequenced here: PBMCs, sampled around atezolizumab (anti-PD-L1) treatment. The receptors here all came from a man between 60 and 75 years old with urothelial cancer.

The genes are TRBV7-3 and TRBJ2-3; 7 bases align to TRBD1. Germline assignment: CDR1 SGHTA and CDR2 FQGTGA. The CDR3 has 13 residues. Trimming took 0 bases from V and 10 from J; bases not matched to a gene: 4. The CDR3 sequence is CASSLTGQASQYF. CDR3 sequence (DNA): TGTGCCAGCAGCTTAACCGGACAGGCATCGCAGTATTTT.

This clone turned up a few times. The genes are TRBV6-1 and TRBJ1-5; D remains unclear. Trimming pared 5 bases from V and 5 bases from J, leaving 10 bases between. This CDR3 comprises 13 residues. The germline V gene encodes CDR1 MNHNS and CDR2 SASEGT. This chain's CDR3 is CASSLGFYQPQHF. The DNA of the CDR3 is TGTGCCAGCAGTCTCGGGTTTTATCAGCCCCAGCATTTT.

This chain uses TRBV19 with TRBJ2-1; 8 bases agree with TRBD1. The CDR3 totals 17 residues. J lost 0 bases, V lost 5 bases, and 9 bases had no gene match. Germline V gives CDR1 LNHDA, CDR2 SQIVND (reference sequence). The CDR3 is CASSGQGAEGSYNEQFF. The CDR3 DNA sequence: TGTGCCAGTAGTGGGCAGGGGGCAGAAGGCTCCTACAATGAGCAGTTCTTC. Full variable domain (rest looked up from reference TRBV19 and TRBJ2-1): DGGITQSPKYLFRKEGQNVTLSCEQNLNHDAMYWYRQDPGQGLRLIYYSQIVNDFQKGDIAEGYSVSREKKESFPLTVTSAQKNPTAFYLCASSGQGAEGSYNEQFFGPGTRLTVL.

This clone appeared once. Compared with germline, one end of the junction differs, possibly owing to a read error. The chain employs TRBV7-7 and TRBJ2-5; 9 bases are shared with TRBD2. The CDR3 is made up of 14 amino acids. The germline V gene encodes CDR1 SSHAT and CDR2 FNYEAQ (reference sequence). The CDR3 sequence is CASSLVSGSKTQYF. The CDR3 nucleotides read TGTGCTAGCAGCTTGGTTAGCGGGAGTAAGACCCAGTACTTC.

V gene TRBV11-3 combines with J gene TRBJ2-7; 7 bases are a match to TRBD1. CDR3 length: 17 amino acids. Per germline, CDR1 SGHNT and CDR2 YENEEA. The V and J ends lost 4 bases and 1 base, in that order; junction bases with no gene match: 13. The CDR3 reads CASSSRDRPTDSYEQYF. As DNA, the CDR3 is TGTGCCAGCAGCTCACGGGACAGACCCACGGATTCCTACGAGCAGTACTTC.

V is TRBV18 and J is TRBJ1-2, with D possibly TRBD1 on 5 matching bases. The CDR3 length is 14 residues. The germline V and J ends were trimmed by 3 bases and 0 bases, with 8 bases remaining between them. The V gene's germline CDR1 is KGHSH and CDR2 LQKENI. The CDR3 DNA sequence: TGTGCCAGCTCACCGGACACCCCTAACTATGGCTACACCTTC. Its translation is CASSPDTPNYGYTF.

The V and J genes are TRBV7-9 and TRBJ2-1; D is ambiguous. Germline V gene lookup returns CDR1 SEHNR and CDR2 FQNEAQ (reference sequence). V was shortened by 0 bases and J by 4 bases, with 7 bases between the two germline ends. The CDR3 is made up of 14 amino acids. CDR3 region: CASSLALRYNEQFF. The CDR3 DNA reads as TGTGCCAGCAGCTTAGCATTGCGGTACAATGAGCAGTTCTTC.

The rearrangement joins TRBV6-1 to TRBJ2-2; D remains ambiguous. Germline CDR1 MNHNS, CDR2 SASEGT. V was clipped by 4 bases and J by 7 bases, with 13 bases between them. This CDR3 contains 14 residues. This chain's CDR3 is CASSGYSLDGELFF. CDR3 nucleotide sequence: TGTGCCAGCAGTGGTTATAGTTTAGACGGGGAGCTGTTTTTT.

The V call is TRBV18, the J call TRBJ2-7; no firm D call. Between the trimmed V and J ends, which lost 1 base and 6 bases, there was a span of 13 bases. Germline CDR1 reads KGHSH; CDR2 reads LQKENI. The length of the CDR3 is 14 residues. CDR3 region: CASSPLAGLSEQYF. CDR3 DNA: TGTGCCAGCTCACCACTCGCAGGTCTGTCCGAGCAGTACTTC.

This clone was counted between two and nine times. The V call is TRBV7-8, the J call TRBJ2-1; D is possibly TRBD2 (6 bases). Germline CDR1 reads SGHVS; CDR2 reads FQNEAQ. This CDR3 is built from 11 residues. Trimming pared 8 bases from V and 6 bases from J, leaving 8 bases between. The CDR3 loop reads CASGEANEQFF. Written as DNA, the CDR3 is TGTGCCAGCGGGGAGGCCAATGAGCAGTTCTTC.

The chain has TRBV15 and TRBJ2-5; perhaps TRBD1 as D (6 bases). The germline gives CDR1 LNHNV, CDR2 YYDKDF (reference sequence). The CDR3 totals 15 residues. V lost 5 bases to trimming and J lost 10 bases, with 23 bases between them. The CDR3: CATSAGRGFEGDQYF. The CDR3 region has the DNA TGTGCCACCAGCGCGGGCAGGGGCTTCGAGGGAGACCAGTACTTC. Full variable domain (outside the CDR3, taken from reference TRBV15 and TRBJ2-5): DAMVIQNPRYQVTQFGKPVTLSCSQTLNHNVMYWYQQKSSQAPKLLFHYYDKDFNNEADTPDNFQSRRPNTSFCFLDIRSPGLGDTAMYLCATSAGRGFEGDQYFGPGTRLLVL.

This chain joins TRBV27 and TRBJ1-1; D call uncertain. The CDR3 is 15 residues long. Germline V CDR1 and CDR2: MNHEY, SMNVEV (reference sequence). Trimming took off 2 bases at V and 1 base at J, with 11 bases between the two ends. CDR3 in DNA: TGTGCCAGCAGTTTAAGTCCAGTTCCGAACACTGAAGCTTTCTTT. Protein product: CASSLSPVPNTEAFF.

The chain couples TRBV18 to TRBJ1-5, with 7 bases matching TRBD1. The V gene end was trimmed by 5 bases and the J gene end by 3 bases; junction bases not matched to a gene: 4. Germline CDR1 KGHSH, CDR2 LQKENI. The CDR3 extends over 14 amino acids. The CDR3 sequence is CASSTTGNNQPQHF. The CDR3 region has the DNA TGTGCCAGCTCAACGACAGGGAACAATCAGCCCCAGCATTTT.

The rearrangement uses TRBV6-4 and TRBJ1-1; TRBD1 agrees at 8 bases. The CDR3 covers 13 residues. J lost 4 bases, V lost 6 bases, and 4 bases had no gene match. Germline V lookup: CDR1 MRHNA, CDR2 SNTAGT. The CDR3 spells CASSRGLGTEAFF. The CDR3 nucleotides read TGTGCCAGCAGCAGGGGGCTAGGCACTGAAGCTTTCTTT.

The rearrangement joins TRBV7-9 to TRBJ2-2; a weak D match, TRBD1 (6 bases). Germline V gene data show CDR1 as SEHNR and CDR2 as FQNEAQ (reference sequence). V shed 6 bases and J shed 5 bases, with 19 bases lying between them. This CDR3 is 16 amino acids long. The CDR3 DNA follows: TGTGCCAGCAGTCCAGGGGCCTCAGGGTGGACCGGGGAGCTGTTTTTT. Amino acid sequence: CASSPGASGWTGELFF.

The chain links TRBV10-3 to TRBJ2-7; D might be TRBD2 (7 bases). Germline V CDR1 and CDR2: ENHRY, SYGVKD. V was clipped by 10 bases and J by 3 bases, with 16 bases between them. This CDR3 is built from 13 residues. CDR3 coding DNA: TGTGCCACGGGGGGCGTTCGGCTCTACGAGCAGTACTTC. Amino acids: CATGGVRLYEQYF.

The chain carries TRBV6-1 and TRBJ1-5; D remains unclear. CDR3 length: 14 residues. Trimming cost V 3 bases and J 7 bases, with 13 bases left between them. Germline V lookup: CDR1 MNHNS, CDR2 SASEGT. CDR3 nucleotide sequence: TGTGCCAGCAGTGAGTCGGCCGGGTGGCAGCCCCAGCATTTT. Amino acids: CASSESAGWQPQHF.

The CDR3 DNA is TGTGCCAGCAGCGTGTTCGATTCACCCCTCCACTTT. Residues: CASSVFDSPLHF. The chain is built from TRBV9 and TRBJ1-6; D ambiguous. Germline assignment: CDR1 SGDLS and CDR2 YYNGEE. Trimming pared 2 bases from V and 8 bases from J, leaving 5 bases between. The length of the CDR3 is 12 residues.

V gene TRBV27 combines with J gene TRBJ2-3; possibly TRBD1 for D (6 bases). The CDR3 is 15 residues long. V lost 1 base and J lost 3, with 11 bases in between. The germline V gene encodes CDR1 MNHEY and CDR2 SMNVEV (reference sequence). The CDR3 DNA sequence: TGTGCCAGCAGTTTATGGGCAGGGACAACAGATACGCAGTATTTT. Amino acids: CASSLWAGTTDTQYF.

This rearrangement joins TRBV4-2 to TRBJ2-5; TRBD2 agrees at 10 bases. The CDR3 runs 19 residues. CDR1 and CDR2 from the germline V gene are LGHNA and YNFKEQ. With 0 bases clipped from V and 4 bases from J, the junction kept 14 bases outside the gene matches. DNA of the CDR3: TGTGCCAGCAGCCAAGACCAGGCGGCGAGCGGGAGGGCCCCAGAGACCCAGTACTTC. Translating it yields CASSQDQAASGRAPETQYF.

The V gene is TRBV7-2, the J gene TRBJ2-7, with 7 bases matching TRBD1. The CDR3 length is 15 residues. Looked up from germline, CDR1 is SGHTA and CDR2 is FQGNSA. J lost 2 bases, V lost 3 bases, and 7 bases had no gene match. The CDR3: CASSLRTGDPYEQYF. CDR3 in DNA: TGTGCCAGCAGCTTGAGGACAGGAGACCCCTACGAGCAGTACTTC. Based on the CDR3 plus reference TRBV7-2 and TRBJ2-7, the full variable domain is GAGVSQSPSNKVTEKGKDVELRCDPISGHTALYWYRQSLGQGLEFLIYFQGNSAPDKSGLPSDRFSAERTGGSVSTLTIQRTQQEDSAVYLCASSLRTGDPYEQYFGPGTRLTVT.

The CDR3 DNA follows: TGCAGCGTTTGGGGCGGGGGGGTCACAGATACGCAGTATTTT. It translates to CSVWGGGVTDTQYF. This chain uses TRBV29-1 with TRBJ2-3, with 9 positions matching TRBD2. Looked up from germline, CDR1 is SQVTM and CDR2 is ANQGSEA. There are 14 residues in the CDR3. Trimming removed 5 bases from V and 2 bases from J; junction bases left unmatched: 5.

The chain uses TRBV5-1 and TRBJ1-2; D is uncertain. CDR3 size: 13 residues. Germline V gives CDR1 SGHRS, CDR2 YFSETQ. V lost 0 bases and J 8 bases, leaving 11 bases between the germline ends. Here the CDR3 reads CASSLVPLKGYTF. For the CDR3, the DNA is TGCGCCAGCAGCTTGGTTCCCCTTAAAGGCTACACCTTC.

The chain carries TRBV4-1 and TRBJ2-7; possible D gene TRBD2, 6 bases. The V end was cut by 1 base, the J end by 0 bases, with 13 bases between. The CDR3 consists of 16 residues. Germline loops: CDR1 MGHRA, CDR2 YSYEKL. The CDR3 DNA follows: TGCGCCAGCAGCCAAGCTGCGGGATCCTACTCCTACGAGCAGTACTTC. This codes for CASSQAAGSYSYEQYF.

This clone was seen more than once but under ten times. This chain connects TRBV14 to TRBJ2-7, with 9 positions matching TRBD2. V gave up 2 bases and J gave up 3 bases; unmatched junction bases: 5. CDR1 SGHDN and CDR2 FVKESK come from the germline V gene. This CDR3 is built from 15 residues. The CDR3 DNA reads TGTGCCAGCAGCCAACCGGGACTAGCACACTACGAGCAGTACTTC. It specifies CASSQPGLAHYEQYF.